This TCR beta chain derives from a study of T cells after yellow fever vaccination. For the study at large: Those fractions that held only low numbers of cells were prepared using the SMART-Seq v4 Ultra Low Input RNA kit. Findings of the study overall: Abundant clonotypes (contaminants from the bulk population) could be present in FACS-sorted repertoires.

This clonotype was observed a few times. Its matching antigen is unknown. Germline lookup yields CDR1 GTSNPN and CDR2 SVGIG (reference sequence). The CDR3 sequence is 11 residues long. The V end lost 3 bases, the J end lost 6 bases, and 9 bases lay between the germline ends. TCRdb analysed the 5' RACE reads with MiXCR anew, one entry per CDR3 protein. The sample includes about 430,000 distinct CDR3 sequences, about 19% seen only once; the top ten take around 17%. The material was PBMCs, obtained before the yellow fever booster vaccination. V gene TRBV30 combines with J gene TRBJ2-7; D is possibly TRBD2 (5 bases). The receptor was isolated from a man aged 18 to 35 who received the YFV17D yellow fever vaccine. CDR3 amino acids: CAWRAVGEQYF. The CDR3 DNA follows: TGTGCCTGGAGAGCGGTGGGCGAGCAGTACTTC.